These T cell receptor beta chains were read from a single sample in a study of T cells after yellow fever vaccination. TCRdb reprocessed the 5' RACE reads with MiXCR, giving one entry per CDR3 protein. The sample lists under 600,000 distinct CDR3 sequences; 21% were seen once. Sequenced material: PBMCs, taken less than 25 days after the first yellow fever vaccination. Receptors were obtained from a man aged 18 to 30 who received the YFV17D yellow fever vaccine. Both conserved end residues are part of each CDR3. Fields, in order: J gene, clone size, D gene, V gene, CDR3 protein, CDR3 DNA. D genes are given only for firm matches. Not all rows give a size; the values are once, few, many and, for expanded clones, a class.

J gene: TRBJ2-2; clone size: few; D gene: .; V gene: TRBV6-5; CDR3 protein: CASRWGSGELFF; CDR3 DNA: TGTGCCAGCAGGTGGGGGTCCGGGGAGCTGTTTTTT
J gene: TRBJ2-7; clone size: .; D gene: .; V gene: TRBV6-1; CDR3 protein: CASSPPGVGAEQYF; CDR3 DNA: TGTGCCAGCAGTCCCCCCGGGGTAGGGGCCGAGCAGTACTTC
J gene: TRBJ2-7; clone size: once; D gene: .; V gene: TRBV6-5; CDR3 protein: CASSYSTGGGYEQYF; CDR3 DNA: TGTGCCAGCAGTTACTCGACAGGAGGGGGCTACGAGCAGTACTTC
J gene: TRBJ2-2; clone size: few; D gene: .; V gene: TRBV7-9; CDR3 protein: CASSSPWDGELFF; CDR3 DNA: TGTGCCAGCAGCTCCCCCTGGGACGGGGAGCTGTTTTTT
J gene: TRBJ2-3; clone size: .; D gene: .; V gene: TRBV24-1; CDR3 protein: CATRDRTERTDTQYF; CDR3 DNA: TGTGCCACCAGGGATCGGACAGAGCGCACAGATACGCAGTATTTT
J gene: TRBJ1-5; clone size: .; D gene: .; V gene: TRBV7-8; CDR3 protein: CASSLGAGRGNQPQHF; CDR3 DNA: TGTGCCAGCAGCTTAGGGGCAGGACGTGGCAATCAGCCCCAGCATTTT
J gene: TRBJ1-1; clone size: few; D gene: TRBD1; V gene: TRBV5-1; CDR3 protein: CASSPRTGEGTEAFF; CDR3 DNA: TGCGCCAGCAGCCCCCGGACAGGGGAGGGCACTGAAGCTTTCTTT
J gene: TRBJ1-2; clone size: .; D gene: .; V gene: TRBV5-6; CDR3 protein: CASSLVGALSGGYTF; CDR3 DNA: TGTGCCAGCAGCTTGGTGGGGGCGCTTTCCGGTGGCTACACCTTC
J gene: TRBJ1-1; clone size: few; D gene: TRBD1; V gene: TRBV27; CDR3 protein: CASFTAGGFGGATEAFF; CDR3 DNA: TGTGCCAGCTTCACAGCAGGGGGTTTCGGGGGCGCCACTGAAGCTTTCTTT
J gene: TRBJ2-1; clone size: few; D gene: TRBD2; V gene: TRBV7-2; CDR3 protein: CASSFPTSGGVNKFF; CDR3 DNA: TGTGCCAGCAGCTTCCCTACTAGCGGGGGTGTCAATAAGTTCTTC
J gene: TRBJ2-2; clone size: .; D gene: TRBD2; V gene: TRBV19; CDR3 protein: CASSTGLAGGLNTGELFF; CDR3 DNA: TGTGCCAGTAGTACGGGACTAGCGGGGGGTCTGAACACCGGGGAGCTGTTTTTT
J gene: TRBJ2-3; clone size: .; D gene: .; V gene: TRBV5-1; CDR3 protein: CASSYGRESDTQYF; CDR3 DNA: TGCGCCAGCAGCTATGGCCGGGAATCAGATACGCAGTATTTT
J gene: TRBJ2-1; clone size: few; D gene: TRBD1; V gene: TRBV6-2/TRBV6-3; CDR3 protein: CASNWDRVSNEQFF; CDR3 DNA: TGTGCCAGCAACTGGGACAGGGTGTCAAATGAGCAGTTCTTC
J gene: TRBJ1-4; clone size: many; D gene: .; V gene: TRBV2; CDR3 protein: CASSGTDEKLFF; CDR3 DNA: TGTGCCAGCAGTGGGACAGATGAAAAACTGTTTTTT
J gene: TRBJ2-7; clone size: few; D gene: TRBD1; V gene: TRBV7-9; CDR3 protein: CASSNLNRGEQYF; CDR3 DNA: TGTGCCAGCAGCAACCTAAACAGGGGCGAGCAGTACTTC
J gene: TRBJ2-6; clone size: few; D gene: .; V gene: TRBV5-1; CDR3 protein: CASSLAPASANVLTF; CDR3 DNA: TGCGCCAGCAGCTTAGCTCCCGCCTCGGCCAACGTCCTGACTTTC
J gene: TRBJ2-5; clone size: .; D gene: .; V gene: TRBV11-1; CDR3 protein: CASSSRLQRQETQYF; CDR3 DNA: TGTGCCAGCAGCTCCCGGCTACAACGTCAAGAGACCCAGTACTTC
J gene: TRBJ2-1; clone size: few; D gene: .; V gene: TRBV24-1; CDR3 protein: CATSYTGSNEQFF; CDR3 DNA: TGTGCCACCAGTTATACAGGGAGTAATGAGCAGTTCTTC
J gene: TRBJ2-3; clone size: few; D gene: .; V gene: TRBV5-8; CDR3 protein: CASSSPPYSDTQYF; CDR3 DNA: TGTGCCAGCAGCTCACCACCATACTCAGATACGCAGTATTTT
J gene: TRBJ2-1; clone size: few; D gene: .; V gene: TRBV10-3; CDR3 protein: CAISPSWGLNEQFF; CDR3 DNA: TGTGCCATCAGTCCTAGCTGGGGACTCAATGAGCAGTTCTTC
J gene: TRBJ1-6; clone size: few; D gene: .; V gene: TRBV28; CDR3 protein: CASRQSSYNSPLHF; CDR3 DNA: TGTGCCAGCAGGCAGAGCTCCTATAATTCACCCCTCCACTTT
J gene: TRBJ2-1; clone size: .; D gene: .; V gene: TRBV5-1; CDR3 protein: CASSLTPSNEQFF; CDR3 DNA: TGCGCCAGCAGCTTGACCCCTAGCAATGAGCAGTTCTTC
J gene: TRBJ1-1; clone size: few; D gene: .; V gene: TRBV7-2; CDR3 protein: CASSPNSGYTEAFF; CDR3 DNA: TGTGCCAGCAGCCCCAATTCAGGGTACACTGAAGCTTTCTTT
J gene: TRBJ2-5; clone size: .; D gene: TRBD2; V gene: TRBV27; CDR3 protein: CASSLTSGGAIPQETQYF; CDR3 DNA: TGTGCCAGCAGTTTGACTAGCGGGGGGGCAATCCCGCAAGAGACCCAGTACTTC
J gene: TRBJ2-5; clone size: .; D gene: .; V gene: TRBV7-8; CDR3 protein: CASSARGGEETQYF; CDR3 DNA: TGTGCCAGCAGCGCACGGGGTGGAGAAGAGACCCAGTACTTC
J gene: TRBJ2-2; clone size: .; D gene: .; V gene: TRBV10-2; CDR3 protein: CASSDAAGGELFF; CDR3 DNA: TGCGCCAGCAGTGACGCGGCGGGCGGGGAGCTGTTTTTT
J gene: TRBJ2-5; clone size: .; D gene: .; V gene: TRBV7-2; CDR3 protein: CACSKGDAWETQYF; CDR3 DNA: TGTGCCTGCAGCAAAGGGGACGCATGGGAGACCCAGTACTTC
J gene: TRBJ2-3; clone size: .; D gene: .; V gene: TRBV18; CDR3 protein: CASSPPGWAEGATDTQYF; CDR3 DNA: TGTGCCAGCTCACCACCGGGGTGGGCGGAAGGGGCCACAGATACGCAGTATTTT
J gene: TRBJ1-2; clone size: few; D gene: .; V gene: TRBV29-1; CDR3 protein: CSVEDPVLAYGYTF; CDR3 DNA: TGCAGCGTTGAAGACCCGGTGCTGGCCTATGGCTACACCTTC
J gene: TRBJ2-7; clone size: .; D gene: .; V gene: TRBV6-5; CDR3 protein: CASRRGDEQYF; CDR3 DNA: TGTGCCAGCAGGAGGGGTGACGAGCAGTACTTC
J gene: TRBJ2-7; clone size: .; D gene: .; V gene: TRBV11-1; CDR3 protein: CASSLVYSAYEQYF; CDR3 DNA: TGTGCCAGCAGCTTAGTCTACAGCGCCTACGAGCAGTACTTC
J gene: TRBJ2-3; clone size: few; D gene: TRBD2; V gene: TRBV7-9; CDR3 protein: CASRFSSSGEADTQYF; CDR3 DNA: TGTGCCAGCAGGTTTTCAAGTAGCGGGGAGGCAGATACGCAGTATTTT
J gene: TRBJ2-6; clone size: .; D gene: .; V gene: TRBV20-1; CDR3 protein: CSAQSSGANVLTF; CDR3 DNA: TGCAGTGCTCAGTCGTCTGGGGCCAACGTCCTGACTTTC
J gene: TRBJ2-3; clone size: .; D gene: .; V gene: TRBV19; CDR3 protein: CASGSGTQYF; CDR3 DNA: TGTGCCAGTGGATCCGGTACGCAGTATTTT
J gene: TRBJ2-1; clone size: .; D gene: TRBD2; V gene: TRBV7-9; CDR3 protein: CASSLTLAGSSYNEQFF; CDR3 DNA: TGTGCCAGCAGCTTAACGCTAGCGGGGAGCTCCTACAATGAGCAGTTCTTC
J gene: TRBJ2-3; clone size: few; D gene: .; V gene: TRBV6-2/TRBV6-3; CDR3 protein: CASSYSITVRGNTQYF; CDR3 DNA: TGTGCCAGCAGTTACAGTATCACCGTAAGGGGGAATACGCAGTATTTT
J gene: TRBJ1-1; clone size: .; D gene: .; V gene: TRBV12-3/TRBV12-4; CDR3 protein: CASSFARLNSEAFF; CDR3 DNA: TGTGCCAGCAGTTTTGCACGGCTGAACTCTGAAGCTTTCTTT
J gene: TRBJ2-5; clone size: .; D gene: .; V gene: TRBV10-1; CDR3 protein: CASSGQGEETQYF; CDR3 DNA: TGCGCCAGCAGTGGACAAGGAGAAGAGACCCAGTACTTC
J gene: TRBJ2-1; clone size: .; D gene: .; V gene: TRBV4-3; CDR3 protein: CASSQDGAGSIYNEQFF; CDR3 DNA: TGCGCCAGCAGCCAAGATGGAGCGGGTTCTATCTACAATGAGCAGTTCTTC
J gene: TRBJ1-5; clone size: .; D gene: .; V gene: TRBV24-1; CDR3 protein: CATTNGPRGGGQTGYQPQHF; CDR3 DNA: TGTGCCACCACCAATGGTCCTCGAGGGGGAGGTCAAACGGGATATCAGCCCCAGCATTTT
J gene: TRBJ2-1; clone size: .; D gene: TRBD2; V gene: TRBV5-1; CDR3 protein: CASSWGGVYNEQFF; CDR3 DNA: TGCGCCAGCAGCTGGGGGGGGGTCTACAATGAGCAGTTCTTC
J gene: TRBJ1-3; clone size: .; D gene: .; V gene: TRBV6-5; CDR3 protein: CASSLPPSGNTIYF; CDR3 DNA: TGTGCCAGCAGTTTACCTCCGTCTGGAAACACCATATATTTT
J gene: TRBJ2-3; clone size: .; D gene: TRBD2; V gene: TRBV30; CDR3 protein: CAWSLTSGLSTDTQYF; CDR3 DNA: TGTGCCTGGAGTCTGACTAGCGGGCTTAGCACAGATACGCAGTATTTT
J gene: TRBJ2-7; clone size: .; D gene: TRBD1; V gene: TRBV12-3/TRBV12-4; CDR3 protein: CASSFFDREKYF; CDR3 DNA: TGTGCCAGCAGTTTCTTCGACAGGGAAAAGTACTTC
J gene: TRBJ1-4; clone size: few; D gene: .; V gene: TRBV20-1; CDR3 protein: CSARNGQMLSF; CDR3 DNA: TGCAGTGCACGAAACGGACAGATGCTTAGTTTT
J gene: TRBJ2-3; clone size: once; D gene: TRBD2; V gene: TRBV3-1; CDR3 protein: CASVSGGGDTQYF; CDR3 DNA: TGTGCCAGCGTGAGCGGGGGGGGAGATACGCAGTATTTT
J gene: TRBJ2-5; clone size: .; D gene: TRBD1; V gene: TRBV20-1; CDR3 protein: CSAKGTGDGETQYF; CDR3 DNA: TGCAGTGCCAAAGGGACAGGGGATGGCGAGACCCAGTACTTC
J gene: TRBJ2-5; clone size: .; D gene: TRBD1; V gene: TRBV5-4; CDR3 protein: CASSSTGRQETQYF; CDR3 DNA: TGTGCCAGCAGTTCGACAGGGAGACAAGAGACCCAGTACTTC